Included here is one T cell receptor (beta chain) sequence, with context. Its antigen specificity is not known. No base-level quality is on record; no much larger clone is a single base apart. At the junction V is shortened by 0 bases and J by 2 bases; bases outside the gene matches: 6. Taken from cysteine to phenylalanine, the CDR3 has 16 residues. The retained sequence is limited to the CDR3, 48 bases, with the frame set at the first base. From the germline V gene, CDR1 is SGHNT and CDR2 is YENEEA. This record belongs to a study of OX40 agonist ivuxolimab in advanced cancers. Concerning the study at large: Ivuxolimab, which targeted the costimulatory receptor OX40 (CD134), was an agonistic, fully human IgG2 monoclonal antibody. Among the approximately 50 dose-escalation patients, approximately 20 had hepatocellular carcinoma, approximately 15 melanoma, 9 renal cell carcinoma and 9 head and neck cancer. Intravenous ivuxolimab was administered to patients every 2 weeks at six dose levels: 0.01, 0.1, 0.3, 1.5, 3 and 10 mg/kg. Peripheral TCRbeta sequencing was intended to test whether TCR sequence diversity was altered and clonal T-cell expansion was caused by ivuxolimab. The paper covers the monotherapy dose-escalation part of the phase I ivuxolimab trial, which included N ≈ 50 patients. Patients were allowed to have had prior anti-PD-1, anti-PD-L1 or anti-CTLA-4 therapy, and around 40% of the dose-escalation patients had previously received checkpoint inhibitors. In the dose-escalation cohort, 75% to 85% of patients were male, and the mean age was 60 years with a range of about 20 to 79. Partial responses were achieved by three dose-escalation patients, of whom one had hepatocellular carcinoma and two had cutaneous melanoma. Here is what the overall study found, with its caveats: At doses from 0.1 to 3.0 mg/kg, clonal expansion was seen in both CD4+ and CD8+ blood T cells between baseline and week 6. After ivuxolimab, expanded clones were on average more numerous among CD8+ T cells than among CD4+ T cells. Low levels of normalized T-cell clonal expansion were also seen in some nonresponding patients. In partial responders in the 0.1-3.0 mg/kg groups, normalized peripheral clonal expansion was found to be among the lowest, especially among CD8+ T cells. The antigen specificity of the peripheral T cells that underwent clonal expansion was not determined.

Genomic DNA was isolated from the sorted cells so that the TCRbeta CDR3 region could be sequenced. TCRbeta CDR3 regions were sequenced using the immunoSEQ Assay. The source is immuneACCESS, and TCRdb retained only in-frame sequences with V and J called. Part of the clones is not carried over; for the studies checked, unresolved V genes explain less than half of this, and the remainder is unexplained. Counted in this sample were about 90,000 clones; 85% to 90% of them appeared once. Approximately 7.4% of the sample is held by the ten biggest clonotypes. The trial excluded patients who had a history of autoimmune disease or who were on systemic immunosuppression. In every dose cohort, peripheral blood was drawn for TCR sequencing at baseline, cycle 4 day 1, and cycle 7 day 1. The samples were taken from a phase I, first-in-human, multicenter, open-label dose-escalation trial of ivuxolimab. The trial enrolled adults with locally advanced or metastatic head and neck squamous cell, hepatocellular, melanoma or renal cell carcinoma. Before TCR sequencing, CD4+ and CD8+ T cells were separately sorted from peripheral blood.

Rearrangement joined TRBV11-3 to TRBJ2-5; 7 bases in between match TRBD1. This clonotype originated in an adult with an advanced solid tumor such as melanoma, head and neck, liver or kidney cancer. Material: CD4+ or CD8+ T cells sorted from blood, obtained in a trial of the OX40 agonist ivuxolimab. At the DNA level, the sequence is TGTGCCAGCAGCTTAGAAGGACAGGCGTTACAAGAGACCCAGTACTTC. It specifies CASSLEGQALQETQYF.